The T cell receptor beta chain under discussion was sequenced for a study of shared clonotypes between healthy human individuals. Germline lookup yields CDR1 SGHRS and CDR2 YFSETQ. The CDR3 covers 15 residues. J was trimmed by 6 bases and V by 0 bases; bases with no gene match: 6. Method: immunoSEQ multiplex PCR; TCRdb's copy keeps in-frame clones and lacks some. The sample comprises 640,000 or so clones, less than 80% of which are singletons, and around 2% rests with the top ten. The sequencing sample was made of memory CD4+ T cells sorted from blood. Subset specified: CD45RA-negative fraction. This sequence joins TRBV5-1 and TRBJ2-1; 7 bases line up with TRBD2. This receptor was taken from a woman aged 25 to 39 in good health. The CDR3 DNA follows: TGCGCCAGCAGCTTGGAGACTAGCAGAGGCAATGAGCAGTTCTTC. Translation: CASSLETSRGNEQFF.